This T cell receptor beta chain came from a study of technical replicates of blood from a handful of donors. This CDR3 is 15 amino acids long. Germline CDR1 reads LGHNA; CDR2 reads YNFKEQ. V lost 0 bases, J lost 7 bases, and 7 bases stayed unmatched. Assay used: immunoSEQ multiplex PCR; TCRdb lists only in-frame clones, some missing. The sample has roughly 13,000 clones, 95% seen once. The receptor was derived from a human donor in good health. The chain recombines TRBV4-2 with TRBJ1-2; 8 bases are a match to TRBD1. The sample taken for sequencing was PBMCs. CDR3 region: CASSQERTGGRGYTF. Here the CDR3 DNA reads TGTGCCAGCAGCCAAGAACGAACAGGGGGGCGTGGCTACACCTTC.